The 24 T cell receptor beta chains reported below all come from one sample, sequenced in a study of cytomegalovirus exposure and HLA in healthy donors. Assay used: immunoSEQ multiplex PCR; TCRdb lists only in-frame clones, some missing. The sample comprises approximately 39,000 clones, approximately 92% of which are singletons, and around 3.4% rests with the top ten. The sequencing sample was made of PBMCs. All receptors come from a man younger than 35 in good health and CMV-seronegative.

This chain uses TRBV5-8 with TRBJ2-1; D is perhaps TRBD1 (6 bases). The germline V and J ends were trimmed by 6 bases and 0 bases, with 19 bases remaining between them. Germline CDR1 SGHTS, CDR2 YDEGEE. This CDR3 has 17 amino acids. CDR3 residues: CASILLDRLRSYNEQFF. The CDR3, as DNA: TGTGCCAGCATTTTACTAGACAGGCTCCGCTCCTACAATGAGCAGTTCTTC.

The CDR3 loop is CASSLGGQTEAFF. The DNA for the CDR3 is TGTGCCAGCAGCCTCGGAGGACAGACTGAAGCTTTCTTT. V is TRBV2 and J is TRBJ1-1; the D gene is possibly TRBD1 (6 bases). The V end was cut by 6 bases, the J end by 5 bases, with 13 bases between. The germline V gene has CDR1 SNHLY and CDR2 FYNNEI. CDR3 length equals 13 residues.

The rearrangement uses TRBV7-9 and TRBJ2-7, with 10 bases fitting TRBD1. J was trimmed by 4 bases and V by 5 bases; bases with no gene match: 8. Per germline, CDR1 SEHNR and CDR2 FQNEAQ (reference sequence). The CDR3 spans 15 residues. For the CDR3, the DNA is TGTGCCAGCAGCCGGACAGGGGGTGCTGTGTACGAGCAGTACTTC. Translated: CASSRTGGAVYEQYF. Supplemented by reference TRBV7-9 and TRBJ2-7, the full variable domain reads DTGVSQNPRHKITKRGQNVTFRCDPISEHNRLYWYRQTLGQGPEFLTYFQNEAQLEKSRLLSDRFSAERPKGSFSTLEIQRTEQGDSAMYLCASSRTGGAVYEQYFGPGTRLTVT.

The rearrangement links TRBV5-8 to TRBJ1-1; D might be TRBD1 (6 bases). The V gene's germline CDR1 is SGHTS and CDR2 YDEGEE. The length of the CDR3 is 13 residues. Trimming stripped 2 bases from V and 2 bases from J, with 7 bases between. The CDR3: CASSLQGNTEAFF. The CDR3 bases are TGTGCCAGCAGCTTACAGGGTAACACTGAAGCTTTCTTT.

The chain recombines TRBV10-2 with TRBJ2-2, with 7 positions matching TRBD2. V shed 8 bases, J shed 2 bases, and the junction held 11 bases outside the gene matches. The CDR3 totals 16 residues. Germline CDR1 WSHSY, CDR2 SAAADI. Here the CDR3 reads CASQATGGPNTGELFF. The CDR3 DNA is TGCGCCAGCCAGGCGACGGGGGGACCTAACACCGGGGAGCTGTTTTTT.

The chain employs TRBV28 and TRBJ1-4; 10 nucleotides align to TRBD1. CDR1 is MDHEN, CDR2 SYDVKM, per germline. The junction had 10 bases not matched to a gene; V was cut back by 5 bases and J by 10 bases. This CDR3 has 15 amino acids. CDR3 amino acids: CASSPTTGGGRKLFF. The DNA for the CDR3 is TGTGCCAGCAGTCCGACGACAGGGGGCGGCCGAAAACTGTTTTTT.

V and J are TRBV21-1 and TRBJ1-5; whether TRBD1, the table's D call, matches the DNA was not checked. TRBV21-1 is a pseudogene locus. The CDR3 is made up of 16 amino acids. The CDR3 region is CASSKGRDTYNQPQHF. The CDR3 DNA is TGTGCCAGCAGCAAAGGTCGAGACACCTACAATCAGCCCCAGCATTTT.

The chain links TRBV19 to TRBJ1-2; 10 bases are a match to TRBD1. The germline V gene has CDR1 LNHDA and CDR2 SQIVND (reference sequence). CDR3 length: 16 residues. V shed 5 bases, J shed 4 bases, and the junction held 10 bases outside the gene matches. The CDR3 protein is CASSAGTGVTLYGYTF. The DNA for the CDR3 is TGTGCCAGTAGTGCCGGGACAGGGGTGACACTCTATGGCTACACCTTC. Together with reference TRBV19 and TRBJ1-2, the CDR3 gives the full variable domain: DGGITQSPKYLFRKEGQNVTLSCEQNLNHDAMYWYRQDPGQGLRLIYYSQIVNDFQKGDIAEGYSVSREKKESFPLTVTSAQKNPTAFYLCASSAGTGVTLYGYTFGSGTRLTVV.

V gene TRBV30 combines with J gene TRBJ1-1, with 8 nucleotides matching TRBD1. The CDR3 has 14 amino acids. Germline values: CDR1 GTSNPN, CDR2 SVGIG (reference sequence). With V trimmed by 3 bases and J by 4 bases, 7 bases remained unmatched. The CDR3, as DNA: TGTGCCTGGAGATCCAGGGGGCAAAGCACTGAAGCTTTCTTT. It yields the protein CAWRSRGQSTEAFF. The entire variable domain, with the rest obtained from reference TRBV30 and TRBJ1-1, is as follows: SQTIHQWPATLVQPVGSPLSLECTVEGTSNPNLYWYRQAAGRGLQLLFYSVGIGQISSEVPQNLSASRPQDRQFILSSKKLLLSDSGFYLCAWRSRGQSTEAFFGQGTRLTVV.

Only a few counts were recorded for this clone. The V gene is TRBV10-1, the J gene TRBJ1-4; TRBD1 matches 8 bases. The CDR3 totals 15 residues. J was trimmed by 9 bases and V by 6 bases; bases with no gene match: 12. Germline assignment: CDR1 WNHNN and CDR2 SYGVQD (reference sequence). CDR3 in DNA: TGCGCCAGCAGGGGTGAGGACAGGGAAGGGCAAAAACTGTTTTTT. Encoded protein: CASRGEDREGQKLFF.

The CDR3 loop is CASSQGQGSTEAFF. CDR3 sequence (DNA): TGTGCCAGCAGCCAAGGACAGGGGAGTACTGAAGCTTTCTTT. The V and J genes are TRBV7-6 and TRBJ1-1; 9 nucleotides match TRBD1. J lost 5 bases, V lost 5 bases, and 6 bases had no gene match. Germline-derived CDR1 and CDR2 are SGHVS and FNYEAQ. CDR3 length: 14 residues.

This chain connects TRBV30 to TRBJ1-2, with 8 nucleotides matching TRBD1. This CDR3 region has 13 residues. Germline V gene sequence: CDR1 GTSNPN, CDR2 SVGIG (reference sequence). Trimming removed 0 bases from V and 8 bases from J; junction bases left unmatched: 5. The CDR3 is CAWSVGTGGGYTF. CDR3 bases: TGTGCCTGGAGTGTAGGGACAGGCGGCGGCTACACCTTC.

This clone has only a few counts. This chain connects TRBV27 to TRBJ2-7; tentatively, D is TRBD1 (5 bases). Germline CDR1 and CDR2: MNHEY and SMNVEV (reference sequence). V dropped 5 bases and J dropped 5 bases, with 16 bases sitting between them. The CDR3 is 14 residues long. Here the CDR3 reads CASSARSGSHEQYF. The CDR3 DNA reads as TGTGCCAGCAGTGCCAGGTCAGGGTCTCACGAGCAGTACTTC.

This chain links TRBV7-3 with TRBJ2-1; 10 bases fit TRBD2. The CDR3 extends over 15 amino acids. CDR1 and CDR2 from the germline V gene are SGHTA and FQGTGA. V was pared by 2 bases and J by 9 bases, with 7 bases of the junction left unmatched. Here the CDR3 DNA reads TGTGCCAGCAGCTTAGCAGCGGGAGGGTTTCCTGAGCAGTTCTTC. It specifies CASSLAAGGFPEQFF.

V and J are TRBV30 and TRBJ2-7, with 13 bases identical to TRBD2. The CDR3 runs to 14 residues. Germline values: CDR1 GTSNPN, CDR2 SVGIG (reference sequence). V lost 3 bases and J lost 2; bases outside the gene matches: 1. CDR3 sequence (DNA): TGTGCCTGGAGGACTAGCGGGGGGACCTACGAGCAGTACTTC. It translates to CAWRTSGGTYEQYF.

V usage is TRBV6-4 and J usage is TRBJ2-2; D is unresolved. CDR1 is MRHNA and CDR2 is SNTAGT in the germline V gene. CDR3 length: 14 residues. V lost 0 bases, J lost 5 bases, and 7 bases lay in between. The CDR3 loop reads CASSDSIETGELFF. The CDR3 DNA follows: TGTGCCAGCAGTGACTCGATAGAAACCGGGGAGCTGTTTTTT.

J is TRBJ1-1 and V is TRBV11-2, with 8 bases that match TRBD1. The CDR3 is 13 amino acids. J was trimmed by 5 bases and V by 3 bases; bases with no gene match: 2. Per the germline V gene, CDR1 is SGHAT and CDR2 is FQNNGV. In DNA, the CDR3 is TGTGCCAGCAGCTTTCAGGGGGCTACTGAAGCTTTCTTT. Protein product: CASSFQGATEAFF.

The chain has TRBV4-1 and TRBJ2-7, with a tentative D call TRBD2 (5 bases). This CDR3 is built from 15 residues. Germline assignment: CDR1 MGHRA and CDR2 YSYEKL. V was trimmed by 4 bases and J by 3 bases, leaving 16 bases between them. In DNA, the CDR3 is TGCGCCAGCAGCCTATGGCTAGGGAGTCTCTACGAGCAGTACTTC. Translated: CASSLWLGSLYEQYF.

The chain is built from TRBV11-2 and TRBJ1-1, with D tentatively TRBD1 (6 bases). Trimming took off 2 bases at V and 4 bases at J, with 8 bases between the two ends. Germline CDR1 and CDR2: SGHAT and FQNNGV. The CDR3 covers 13 residues. CDR3 nucleotides: TGTGCCAGCAGCTTATACAGGGTCACTGAAGCTTTCTTT. Protein product: CASSLYRVTEAFF. Full variable domain (remainder filled in from reference TRBV11-2 and TRBJ1-1): EAGVAQSPRYKIIEKRQSVAFWCNPISGHATLYWYQQILGQGPKLLIQFQNNGVVDDSQLPKDRFSAERLKGVDSTLKIQPAKLEDSAVYLCASSLYRVTEAFFGQGTRLTVV.

The chain couples TRBV5-1 to TRBJ2-1; 9 nucleotides line up with TRBD1. The CDR3 loop spans 16 amino acids. Germline CDR1 reads SGHRS; CDR2 reads YFSETQ. With V trimmed by 4 bases and J by 9 bases, 14 bases remained unmatched. The CDR3 bases are TGCGCCAGCAGCCCGAATCCGGGACAGGGAGTGTTTGAGCAGTTCTTC. Translating it yields CASSPNPGQGVFEQFF. Complete variable domain (other parts from reference TRBV5-1 and TRBJ2-1): KAGVTQTPRYLIKTRGQQVTLSCSPISGHRSVSWYQQTPGQGLQFLFEYFSETQRNKGNFPGRFSGRQFSNSRSEMNVSTLELGDSALYLCASSPNPGQGVFEQFFGPGTRLTVL.

V is TRBV5-1 and J is TRBJ1-1; D may be TRBD1 (5 bases). V was pared by 3 bases and J by 7 bases, with 13 bases between. Germline CDR1 is SGHRS and CDR2 is YFSETQ. CDR3 length: 13 residues. CDR3 residues: CASSSGPGREAFF. CDR3 nucleotide sequence: TGCGCCAGCAGCTCCGGACCAGGGCGTGAAGCTTTCTTT.

The rearrangement uses TRBV5-1 and TRBJ1-2; 11 bases fit TRBD1. With 4 bases clipped from V and 4 bases from J, the junction kept 3 bases outside the gene matches. The CDR3 length is 14 residues. Germline CDR1 reads SGHRS; CDR2 reads YFSETQ. The CDR3 loop reads CASSPGTGGYGYTF. DNA for the CDR3: TGCGCCAGCAGCCCCGGGACAGGGGGCTATGGCTACACCTTC.

This clone has a single count. The V call is TRBV9, the J call TRBJ2-3; weak D call: TRBD1 (6 bases). V gave up 0 bases and J gave up 1 base, with 12 bases separating them. CDR1 and CDR2 from the germline V gene are SGDLS and YYNGEE. There are 16 residues in the CDR3. DNA of the CDR3: TGTGCCAGCAGCGTAGTGCTGGGGGCCGGCACAGATACGCAGTATTTT. As protein: CASSVVLGAGTDTQYF. The full variable domain, completed using reference TRBV9 and TRBJ2-3, is DSGVTQTPKHLITATGQRVTLRCSPRSGDLSVYWYQQSLDQGLQFLIQYYNGEERAKGNILERFSAQQFPDLHSELNLSSLELGDSALYFCASSVVLGAGTDTQYFGPGTRLTVL.

This chain uses TRBV19 with TRBJ2-7; D is perhaps TRBD2 (6 bases). V dropped 5 bases and J dropped 2 bases, with 13 bases sitting between them. This CDR3 is built from 14 residues. Germline values: CDR1 LNHDA, CDR2 SQIVND (reference sequence). CDR3 nucleotides: TGTGCCAGTAGTCTCCTCGGGGGAACCTACGAGCAGTACTTC. Protein product: CASSLLGGTYEQYF.